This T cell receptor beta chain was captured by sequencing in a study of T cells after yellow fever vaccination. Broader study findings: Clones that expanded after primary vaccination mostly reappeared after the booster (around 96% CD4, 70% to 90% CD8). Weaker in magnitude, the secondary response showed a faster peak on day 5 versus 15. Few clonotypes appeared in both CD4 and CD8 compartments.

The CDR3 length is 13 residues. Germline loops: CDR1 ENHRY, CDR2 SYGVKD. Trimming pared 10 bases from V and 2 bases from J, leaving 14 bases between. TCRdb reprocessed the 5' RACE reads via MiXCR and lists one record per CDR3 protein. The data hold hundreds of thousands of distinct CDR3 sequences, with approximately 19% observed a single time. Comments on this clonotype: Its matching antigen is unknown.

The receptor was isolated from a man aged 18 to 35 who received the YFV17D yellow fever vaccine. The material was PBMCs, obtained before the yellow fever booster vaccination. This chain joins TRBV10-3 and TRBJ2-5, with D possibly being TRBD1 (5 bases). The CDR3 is CASALGAQETQYF. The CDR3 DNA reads TGTGCCAGCGCCCTAGGGGCACAAGAGACCCAGTACTTC.